The present TCR beta chain was sequenced within a study of OX40 agonist ivuxolimab in advanced cancers. Study overall: The study gave patients intravenous ivuxolimab at 0.01 to 10 mg/kg every 2 weeks. Three dose-escalation patients had partial responses: one with hepatocellular carcinoma and two with cutaneous melanoma.

Study-wide results and limits: CD4+ and CD8+ T cells in blood underwent clonal expansion by week 6 at 0.1 to 3.0 mg/kg.

Clones were sequenced by immunoSEQ multiplex PCR, and TCRdb holds only the in-frame ones, with some missing. The repertoire holds about 15,000 clones, with approximately 60% as singletons. This clone was seen only once. Its antigen is currently unknown. V was cut by 7 bases and J by 4 bases, with 10 bases left in between. The CDR3 extends over 12 amino acids. Germline assignment: CDR1 MNHEY and CDR2 SVGAGI. The rearrangement uses TRBV6-5 and TRBJ1-2; D is undetermined. The TCR was taken from an adult with an advanced solid tumor such as melanoma, head and neck, liver or kidney cancer. Sequencing was performed on CD4+ or CD8+ T cells sorted from blood, taken in a trial of the OX40 agonist ivuxolimab. In nucleotides, the CDR3 is TGTGCCAGCACCCCCTCCGTCTATGGCTACACCTTC. This translates into CASTPSVYGYTF.